This T cell receptor (beta chain) is from a study of blood T cells in healthy people across ages. This clonotype showed up just a few times. Antigen unknown. Peripheral blood from each donor was collected in a volume of about 9.9 milliliters. No fewer than 5 micrograms of total RNA were isolated from every sample. Overall study results and limits: Any conclusive comparison of naive versus antigen-experienced cells was prevented by using unsorted PBMCs. As age increased, TCR beta diversity per million T cells fell in a roughly linear fashion.

Primers used in a second PCR of roughly 6 to 12 cycles were a sample-barcoded 5' primer and a J-beta primer mix. MiXCR, applied by TCRdb to the 5' RACE reads, yields one record per CDR3 protein. The sample records roughly 2 million distinct CDR3 sequences, 49% being singletons. V was shortened by 0 bases and J by 0 bases, with 9 bases between the two germline ends. CDR1 and CDR2 (germline): DFQATT, SNEGSKA (reference sequence). This CDR3 is built from 14 residues. This sequence was found in a middle-aged woman in good health. This sequence joins TRBV20-1 and TRBJ2-7; D remains ambiguous. The specimen sequenced was blood. The CDR3 nucleotides are TGCAGTGCTAGAGACTCTTTGGTCTCCTACGAGCAGTACTTC. Its translation: CSARDSLVSYEQYF.